Listed below are T cell receptor beta chains from one sample, sequenced in a study of a mutant IDH1 vaccine in newly diagnosed glioma. Method: immunoSEQ multiplex PCR; TCRdb's copy keeps in-frame clones and lacks some. The table lists 60,000 to 85,000 clones, more than 80% of them singletons. Their recognized antigens are unknown. The input for sequencing was PBMCs, taken from a glioma patient whose treatment included an IDH1 peptide vaccine. The receptors were gathered from a woman in her 50s with glioma. CDR3s include the opening cysteine and the closing phenylalanine or tryptophan. Each record gives: V gene, clone size, CDR3 protein. The listing skips clone size in some rows; elsewhere it reads once, few, many or a size class.

V: TRBV2
size: NA
CDR3: CASSEKTGDHEQYF

V: TRBV9
size: NA
CDR3: CASSVASGRGETQYF

V: TRBV28
size: NA
CDR3: CASSLWRGTGSEKLFF

V: TRBV21-1
size: NA
CDR3: CASSIPDTGTGELFF

V: TRBV6-5
size: NA
CDR3: CASSPQGGGRYGYTF

V: TRBV5-6
size: NA
CDR3: CASMASGRAGETQYF

V: TRBV21-1
size: NA
CDR3: CASSKDRRDSPYEQYF

V: TRBV15
size: NA
CDR3: CATSRDVGKNTEAFF

V: TRBV5-5
size: NA
CDR3: CASSLERGWETQYF

V: TRBV10-3
size: NA
CDR3: CATQIYNEQFF

V: TRBV6-1
size: NA
CDR3: CASRERTGRGLAKNIQYF

V: TRBV7-9
size: NA
CDR3: CASSRTGGGNQPQHF

V: TRBV28
size: once
CDR3: CASDPGFRELFF

V: TRBV10-1
size: NA
CDR3: CASSEGSGRTSTDTQYF

V: TRBV21-1
size: NA
CDR3: CASSKAMGTSGSPYNEQFF

V: TRBV15
size: NA
CDR3: CATSRGELQNQPQHF

V: TRBV2
size: NA
CDR3: CASSEGAASSYEQYF

V: TRBV7-9
size: NA
CDR3: CASSTRQGWGGYTF

V: TRBV28
size: NA
CDR3: CASSWGLYEQYF

V: TRBV30
size: once
CDR3: CAWSVLQGGSYNEQFF

V: TRBV28
size: few
CDR3: CASSSPLAGGPHNEQFF

V: TRBV6-1
size: NA
CDR3: CASSGWGGLAGELFF

V: TRBV2
size: NA
CDR3: CASSAWVTSGSPHEQYF

V: TRBV28
size: NA
CDR3: CASCHGQGVFQPQHF

V: TRBV4-2
size: NA
CDR3: CASSLGTSGANTGELFF

V: TRBV14
size: NA
CDR3: CASSQARSVRLDGTNEKLFF

V: TRBV5-1
size: NA
CDR3: CASSDRLAGGRNEQFF

V: TRBV6-5
size: NA
CDR3: CASSYSGGAWNEQFF

V: TRBV28
size: once
CDR3: CASSSAGTGNYGYTF

V: TRBV7-9
size: NA
CDR3: CASSLEAGGPYNEQFF

V: TRBV2
size: NA
CDR3: CASSGQRQLSYEQYF

V: TRBV10-3
size: NA
CDR3: CASRSGYTEAFF

V: TRBV29-1
size: NA
CDR3: CSVRPQTSSYNEQFF

V: TRBV21-1
size: NA
CDR3: CASSLAANNEQFF

V: TRBV11-2
size: few
CDR3: CASSPDGYQPQHF

V: TRBV30
size: NA
CDR3: CAWSALGGGPYNEQFF

V: TRBV19
size: few
CDR3: CASSTPGGGGTGELFF

V: TRBV2
size: NA
CDR3: CASRGRRETQYF

V: TRBV12-5
size: NA
CDR3: CASGLGSGAFF

V: TRBV2
size: NA
CDR3: CATKYGGGDSPLHF

V: TRBV11-2
size: NA
CDR3: CASSSQGGMGSPLHF

V: TRBV15
size: NA
CDR3: CATSRDGTPNEQFF

V: TRBV28
size: NA
CDR3: CASTLWSGARETQYF

V: TRBV5-1
size: NA
CDR3: CASSRLGDTQYF

V: TRBV18
size: NA
CDR3: CASSPRVPGRPSTDTQYF

V: TRBV30
size: NA
CDR3: CAWSVGTAYGYTF

V: TRBV5-1
size: NA
CDR3: CASSFGQQNPDTQYF

V: TRBV7-4
size: NA
CDR3: CASSLGSGTGGYEQYF

V: TRBV12-5
size: NA
CDR3: CASGLGVADTQYF

V: TRBV5-6
size: NA
CDR3: CASSYQGSGYEQYF

V: TRBV6-5
size: NA
CDR3: CASSWKLAGTQYF